This T cell receptor beta chain was documented in a study of OX40 agonist ivuxolimab in advanced cancers. On the study more broadly: Aged 23 to 79 with a mean of approximately 57 years, they were under 85% male. Study outcomes and limitations: Circulating CD4+ and CD8+ T cells showed clonal expansion by week 6 at 0.1 to 3.0 mg/kg. Low normalized T-cell clonal expansion was also seen in some nonresponders.

A note on this clone: Its antigen remains unidentified.

Trimming cost V 8 bases and J 5 bases; bases outside gene matches: 8. Looked up from germline, CDR1 is SQVTM and CDR2 is ANQGSEA. The CDR3 consists of 13 residues. Here immunoSEQ multiplex PCR was the method, and the copy in TCRdb shows in-frame clones only, minus some. The data contain about 88,000 clones, approximately 87% of them singletons. The TCR was taken from an adult with an advanced solid tumor such as melanoma, head and neck, liver or kidney cancer. Specimen: CD4+ or CD8+ T cells sorted from blood, collected in a trial of the OX40 agonist ivuxolimab. This sequence joins TRBV29-1 and TRBJ2-5; 10 nucleotides match TRBD2. CDR3 sequence (DNA): TGCAGCTCCGGGACTAGCGTTTTTGAGACCCAGTACTTC. As protein: CSSGTSVFETQYF.